This section outlines one TCR beta chain sequence together with its context. V lost 0 bases, J lost 4 bases, and 3 bases stayed unmatched. CDR1 LGHNA and CDR2 YNFKEQ come from the germline V gene. The CDR3 spans 15 residues. Methods used by the authors: Estimates of nucleated cell counts were drawn from the amplification of reference gene primers. Sequencing used immunoSEQ multiplex PCR; TCRdb keeps in-frame clones, though not all of them. That table furnishes V, J and clone size, whereas the DNA furnished D and trimming. The sample has over 200,000 clones, about 90% seen once. The data originate from a study of blood T cell repertoires in COVID-19. Study at large: Sites across the United States, Italy and Spain contributed samples from acute and convalescent COVID-19.

Sequenced material: peripheral blood. The TCR originated in an older woman with acute or convalescent COVID-19. The chain employs TRBV4-2 and TRBJ2-5; 9 bases line up with TRBD1. The CDR3 spells CASSQETDRGETQYF. CDR3 DNA sequence: TGTGCCAGCAGCCAAGAGACGGACAGGGGAGAGACCCAGTACTTC.